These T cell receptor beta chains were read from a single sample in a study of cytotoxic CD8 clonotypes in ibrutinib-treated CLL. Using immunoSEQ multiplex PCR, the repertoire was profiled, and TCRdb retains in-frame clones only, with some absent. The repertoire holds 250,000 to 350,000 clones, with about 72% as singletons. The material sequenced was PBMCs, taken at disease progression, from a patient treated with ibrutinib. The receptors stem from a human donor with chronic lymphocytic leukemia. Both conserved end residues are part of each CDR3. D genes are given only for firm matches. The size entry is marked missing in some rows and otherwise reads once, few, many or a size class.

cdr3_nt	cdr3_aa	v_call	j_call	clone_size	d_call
TGTGCCAGCAGTCTTATCCCGGGACCGCAGTACTTC	CASSLIPGPQYF	TRBV6-5	TRBJ2-7	-	-
TGCGCCAGCAGTGATGGGACAGGGGATAGGGATACGCAGTATTTT	CASSDGTGDRDTQYF	TRBV10-1	TRBJ2-3	few	TRBD1
TGTGCCAGCTCACCAATGGAAGAAGAGACCCAGTACTTC	CASSPMEEETQYF	TRBV18	TRBJ2-5	-	-
TGCGCCAGCAGCCAAGACCCAACCTACGAGCAGTACTTC	CASSQDPTYEQYF	TRBV4-3	TRBJ2-7	once	-
TGTGCCAGCAGCTTGCCTACCAACTCCTACAATGAGCAGTTCTTC	CASSLPTNSYNEQFF	TRBV5-6	TRBJ2-1	-	-
TGTGCCAGTTCGACCCCGGACACGCAAGCTTTCTTT	CASSTPDTQAFF	TRBV19	TRBJ1-1	-	-
TGTGCCAGCAGCTTAGTGGGAGGGGCCTACGAGCAGTACTTC	CASSLVGGAYEQYF	TRBV7-9	TRBJ2-7	few	TRBD2
TGTGCCAGCAGCGTGACAGGGATGGACGAGCAGTACTTC	CASSVTGMDEQYF	TRBV9	TRBJ2-7	few	TRBD1
TGCAGCGTTCCCGCCGGCCATTATTACAATGAGCAGTTCTTC	CSVPAGHYYNEQFF	TRBV29-1	TRBJ2-1	-	-
TGTGCCAGCAGCGTAGCTCGAGGGTCGAACACCGGGGAGCTGTTTTTT	CASSVARGSNTGELFF	TRBV9	TRBJ2-2	-	-
TGCGCCAGCAGCTTGTTACAGGACGCCTACGAGCAGTACTTC	CASSLLQDAYEQYF	TRBV5-1	TRBJ2-7	-	-
TGTGCCAGCAGTTATTCCCCCGGGGCTGGGGCCAACGTCCTGACTTTC	CASSYSPGAGANVLTF	TRBV6-5	TRBJ2-6	-	-
TGCGCCAGCAGTGGGACAGCAGATACGCAGTATTTT	CASSGTADTQYF	TRBV10-2	TRBJ2-3	once	-
TGTGCCAGCAGCTTAGCGGGACTAGCGGGAGGGCCCGGCTCCTACGAGCAGTACTTC	CASSLAGLAGGPGSYEQYF	TRBV7-2	TRBJ2-7	once	TRBD2